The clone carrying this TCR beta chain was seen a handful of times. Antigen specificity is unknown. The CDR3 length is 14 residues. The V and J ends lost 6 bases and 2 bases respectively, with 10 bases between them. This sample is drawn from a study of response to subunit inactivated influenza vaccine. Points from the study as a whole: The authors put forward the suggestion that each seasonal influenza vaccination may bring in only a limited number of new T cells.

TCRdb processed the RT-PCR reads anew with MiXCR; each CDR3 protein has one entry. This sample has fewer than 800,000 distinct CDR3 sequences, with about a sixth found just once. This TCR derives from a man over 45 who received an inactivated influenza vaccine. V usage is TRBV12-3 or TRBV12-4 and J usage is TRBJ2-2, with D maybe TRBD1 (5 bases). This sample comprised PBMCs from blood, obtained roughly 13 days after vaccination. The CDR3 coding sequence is TGTGCCAGCAGCGGACATCGCAACACCGGGGAGCTGTTTTTT. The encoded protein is CASSGHRNTGELFF.